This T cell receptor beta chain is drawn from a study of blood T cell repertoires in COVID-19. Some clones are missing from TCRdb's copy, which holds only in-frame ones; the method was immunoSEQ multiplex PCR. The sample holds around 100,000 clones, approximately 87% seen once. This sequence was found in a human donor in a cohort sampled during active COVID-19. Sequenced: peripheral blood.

This CDR3 reads CASSLGGAGGTEAFF. The CDR3 DNA reads as TGCGCCAGCAGCTTGGGTGGGGCCGGGGGCACTGAAGCTTTCTTT. This chain uses TRBV5-1 with TRBJ1-1, with a tentative D call TRBD1 (5 bases). This CDR3 region has 15 residues. The V gene's germline CDR1 is SGHRS and CDR2 YFSETQ. The V gene lost 0 bases and the J gene lost 4 bases, with 13 bases spanning the gap.